The T cell receptor (beta chain) described here comes from a study of blood T cell repertoires in COVID-19. The V and J ends lost 0 bases and 9 bases, in that order; junction bases with no gene match: 7. CDR1 and CDR2 (germline): MGHRA, YSYEKL. The CDR3 totals 15 residues. Libraries were prepared by immunoSEQ multiplex PCR; TCRdb keeps only in-frame clonotypes and omits some of them. The table lists fewer than 90,000 clones, 90% to 95% of them singletons. Sequencing was done on a sample of peripheral blood. The chain employs TRBV4-1 and TRBJ1-5, with 8 bases aligning to TRBD1. This receptor was obtained from a human donor with active COVID-19. The donor label of this sample is uncertain. Written as DNA, the CDR3 is TGCGCCAGCAGCCAAGATCCGACAGGGGCACGGCCCCAGCATTTT. Its translation: CASSQDPTGARPQHF.